The 23 T cell receptor beta chains given below trace back to one sample, sequenced in a study of blood T cell repertoires in COVID-19. Profiled with immunoSEQ multiplex PCR; TCRdb holds only in-frame clones, not every one. Among approximately 220,000 clones listed, roughly four fifths were seen once. The sample comprised PBMCs or T cells enriched from blood (not recorded which). These receptor sequences come from a woman aged 40 to 50 who had been exposed to COVID-19.

The genes are TRBV15 and TRBJ2-3; TRBD2 might be the D (5 bases). Trimming removed 3 bases from V and 6 bases from J, with 7 bases in between. The length of the CDR3 is 12 residues. Germline loops: CDR1 LNHNV, CDR2 YYDKDF (reference sequence). CDR3 sequence (DNA): TGTGCCACCAGCAGGACTAAGGATACGCAGTATTTT. It codes for CATSRTKDTQYF.

J is TRBJ1-6 and V is TRBV9; weak D call: TRBD1 (6 bases). Germline V gives CDR1 SGDLS, CDR2 YYNGEE. The CDR3 spans 16 residues. The V end was cut by 4 bases, the J end by 7 bases, with 18 bases between. Here the CDR3 reads CASSTALGGRNSPLHF. In DNA form, the CDR3 reads TGTGCCAGCAGCACCGCCCTAGGGGGTAGAAATTCACCCCTCCACTTT.

The chain recombines TRBV10-3 with TRBJ2-7; 14 bases match TRBD2. The ends lost 6 bases at V and 2 bases at J; junction bases unmatched: 3. The CDR3 loop spans 15 amino acids. The germline gives CDR1 ENHRY, CDR2 SYGVKD. The CDR3 DNA is TGTGCCATCAGGCTGACTAGCGGGGGGGCCTACGAGCAGTACTTC. Residues: CAIRLTSGGAYEQYF.

V is TRBV9 and J is TRBJ2-2; a possible D gene is TRBD1 (5 bases). The CDR3 extends over 15 amino acids. Deletions cut 0 bases from V and 5 bases from J, with 11 bases between. The germline CDR1 and CDR2 sequences are SGDLS and YYNGEE. The CDR3 nucleotides read TGTGCCAGCAGCGTAGTAGGGGCAGGTACCGGGGAGCTGTTTTTT. Its translation is CASSVVGAGTGELFF.

This chain connects TRBV12-5 to TRBJ1-3, with TRBD1 matching over 8 bases. CDR3 length: 16 amino acids. V gave up 0 bases and J gave up 3 bases; unmatched junction bases: 4. Germline CDR1 is LGHNT and CDR2 is FRNRAP. CDR3 amino acids: CASGLVLTGDGNTIYF. CDR3 nucleotides: TGTGCTAGTGGTTTGGTACTGACAGGGGATGGAAACACCATATATTTT.

The chain links TRBV29-1 to TRBJ2-2, with a weak D call TRBD2 (6 bases). The CDR3 consists of 14 residues. The germline V gene has CDR1 SQVTM and CDR2 ANQGSEA. With 2 bases removed from V and 7 bases from J, the gap between germline ends came to 14 bases. CDR3: CSVELNRRDGELFF. CDR3 coding DNA: TGCAGCGTTGAATTGAACAGGCGGGACGGGGAGCTGTTTTTT.

This chain joins TRBV5-1 and TRBJ2-2; 9 nucleotides align to TRBD1. This CDR3 spans 15 amino acids. The germline V gene has CDR1 SGHRS and CDR2 YFSETQ. The junction had 7 bases not matched to a gene; V was cut back by 6 bases and J by 4 bases. The CDR3 DNA reads as TGCGCCAGCATTTCTACGGACAGGGGCACCGGGGAGCTGTTTTTT. It codes for CASISTDRGTGELFF.

This clone was counted only a few times. V usage is TRBV7-6 and J usage is TRBJ2-5; tentatively, D is TRBD2 (6 bases). Trimming pared 5 bases from V and 2 bases from J, leaving 15 bases between. There are 15 residues in the CDR3. CDR1 and CDR2 (germline): SGHVS, FNYEAQ. The CDR3 bases are TGTGCCAGCAGCCCAAACCCACTAGCACAAGAGACCCAGTACTTC. It yields the protein CASSPNPLAQETQYF.

On this clone: Other nucleotide sequences from this sample produce the same CDR3. The gene calls are TRBV7-2 and TRBJ1-3; 7 nucleotides line up with TRBD1. V lost 5 bases and J lost 4; bases outside the gene matches: 5. This CDR3 is 14 amino acids long. From germline, CDR1 is SGHTA and CDR2 FQGNSA. Here the CDR3 reads CASSLGTAGNTIYF. CDR3 nucleotides: TGTGCCAGCAGCCTCGGGACAGCGGGAAACACCATATATTTT.

The V call is TRBV7-9, the J call TRBJ1-3; 8 nucleotides line up with TRBD1. Germline CDR1 SEHNR, CDR2 FQNEAQ (reference sequence). The V gene end was trimmed by 1 base and the J gene end by 0 bases; junction bases not matched to a gene: 5. The CDR3 is made up of 17 amino acids. The CDR3 spells CASSLGTGRASGNTIYF. CDR3 DNA sequence: TGTGCCAGCAGCTTAGGGACAGGGAGGGCCTCTGGAAACACCATATATTTT.

The chain uses TRBV19 and TRBJ1-6, with 7 positions matching TRBD1. In germline, CDR1 is LNHDA, CDR2 SQIVND (reference sequence). The CDR3 sequence is 14 residues long. V dropped 8 bases and J dropped 5; count of bases not matched to a gene: 6. The CDR3 protein is CASAPGTDNSPLHF. In nucleotides, the CDR3 is TGTGCCAGTGCACCCGGGACAGATAATTCACCCCTCCACTTT.

The rearrangement uses TRBV11-2 and TRBJ1-1; D possibly corresponds to TRBD1 (5 bases). The CDR3 is 14 amino acids. Trimming took off 2 bases at V and 0 bases at J, with 7 bases between the two ends. Germline CDR1 SGHAT, CDR2 FQNNGV. The CDR3 loop reads CASSLRGMNTEAFF. The CDR3 DNA reads as TGTGCCAGCAGCTTACGGGGGATGAACACTGAAGCTTTCTTT. Looking up the rest from reference TRBV11-2 and TRBJ1-1 gives the full variable domain: EAGVAQSPRYKIIEKRQSVAFWCNPISGHATLYWYQQILGQGPKLLIQFQNNGVVDDSQLPKDRFSAERLKGVDSTLKIQPAKLEDSAVYLCASSLRGMNTEAFFGQGTRLTVV.

This clone was picked up a small number of times. V and J are TRBV19 and TRBJ1-5, with a weak D call TRBD1 (6 bases). The germline V gene has CDR1 LNHDA and CDR2 SQIVND (reference sequence). This CDR3 is built from 14 residues. Between the trimmed V and J ends, which lost 6 bases and 5 bases, there was a span of 14 bases. CDR3 sequence reads: CASREQGLDQPQHF. The CDR3 nucleotides are TGTGCCAGTAGGGAACAGGGCCTCGATCAGCCCCAGCATTTT.

The chain has TRBV3-1 (or the pseudogene TRBV3-2) and TRBJ1-2; 7 nucleotides agree with TRBD1. This CDR3 has 15 residues. From germline, CDR1 is LGHDT and CDR2 YNNKEL (reference sequence). With 1 base clipped from V and 3 bases from J, the junction kept 5 bases outside the gene matches. This chain's CDR3 is CASSQGWDSDYGYTF. DNA of the CDR3: TGTGCCAGCAGCCAAGGATGGGACAGTGACTATGGCTACACCTTC.

The rearrangement uses TRBV30 and TRBJ1-5, with 7 bases identical to TRBD1. The CDR3 sequence is 18 residues long. CDR1 and CDR2 from the germline V gene are GTSNPN and SVGIG (reference sequence). Trimming cost V 2 bases and J 0 bases; bases outside gene matches: 13. Here the CDR3 DNA reads TGTGCCTGGAGTCCCTCTTCGACAGGGAGTTATAGCAATCAGCCCCAGCATTTT. Amino acid sequence: CAWSPSSTGSYSNQPQHF.

The chain couples TRBV28 to TRBJ1-2; 9 nucleotides line up with TRBD1. Looked up from germline, CDR1 is MDHEN and CDR2 is SYDVKM. V was clipped by 6 bases and J by 9 bases; unmatched bases: 8. The CDR3 is made up of 13 amino acids. CDR3 nucleotide sequence: TGTGCCAGCAGCTTACAGGGGGCGCGGAGCTACACCTTC. Translated, it gives CASSLQGARSYTF.

A word on this clone: The same CDR3 can be traced to other DNA sequences in this sample. V gene TRBV6-1 combines with J gene TRBJ2-2; D gene ambiguous. The germline V gene has CDR1 MNHNS and CDR2 SASEGT. The CDR3 spans 13 residues. Trimming left V 2 bases short and J 5 bases short, with 6 bases between. The CDR3 protein is CASSESRTGELFF. The CDR3 coding sequence is TGTGCCAGCAGTGAATCGAGGACCGGGGAGCTGTTTTTT.

The DNA of the CDR3 is TGTGCCAGTAAATCCCCAGGGGGAGAGACCCAGTACTTC. Protein sequence: CASKSPGGETQYF. The chain carries TRBV19 and TRBJ2-5; 7 nucleotides agree with TRBD1. J lost 4 bases, V lost 7 bases, and 6 bases had no gene match. The CDR3 has 13 amino acids. Germline CDR1 and CDR2: LNHDA and SQIVND (reference sequence).

The CDR3 loop is CASSGGGIRNEQFF. The CDR3 nucleotides read TGCGCCAGCAGCGGCGGGGGCATTCGAAATGAGCAGTTCTTC. The chain uses TRBV4-1 and TRBJ2-1, with D possibly being TRBD2 (7 bases). V lost 5 bases to trimming and J lost 7 bases, with 15 bases between them. Germline values: CDR1 MGHRA, CDR2 YSYEKL. This CDR3 spans 14 amino acids.

This rearrangement joins TRBV2 to TRBJ2-6; 13 bases are a match to TRBD2. Germline CDR1 and CDR2: SNHLY and FYNNEI. The length of the CDR3 is 17 residues. After removal of 6 bases from V and 0 bases from J, the junction contained 2 bases not matched to a gene. Written as DNA, the CDR3 is TGTGCCAGCAGCCGACTAGCGGGGGGCTCTGGGGCCAACGTCCTGACTTTC. Its protein product is CASSRLAGGSGANVLTF.

Details on this clone: One end of the junction varies from germline; a read error may be responsible. This chain joins TRBV7-7 and TRBJ2-1, with D possibly matching TRBD1 (5 bases). In germline, CDR1 is SSHAT, CDR2 FNYEAQ (reference sequence). The CDR3 covers 16 residues. Here the CDR3 reads CASSPGSGDRYNEQFF. CDR3 nucleotides: TGTGCTAGCAGCCCCGGATCGGGTGACAGATACAATGAGCAGTTCTTC.

This rearrangement joins TRBV21-1 to TRBJ1-2; TRBD1 reflects the table's D call only, with no check against the DNA. TRBV21-1 is assigned pseudogene status. The CDR3 sequence is 14 residues long. The CDR3 spells CASTRDRGPYGYTF. The CDR3 DNA reads TGTGCCAGTACCCGGGACAGGGGGCCCTATGGCTACACCTTC.

This chain uses TRBV28 with TRBJ1-5; possibly TRBD1 for D (6 bases). The CDR3 is 18 amino acids. The V gene lost 7 bases and the J gene lost 6 bases, with 28 bases spanning the gap. Germline loops: CDR1 MDHEN, CDR2 SYDVKM. CDR3 sequence: CASTYRGWGPGRAQPQHF. The CDR3 DNA follows: TGTGCCAGCACCTATCGAGGGTGGGGGCCCGGAAGGGCTCAGCCCCAGCATTTT. The full variable domain, in which reference TRBV28 and TRBJ1-5 provide the parts outside the CDR3, is DVKVTQSSRYLVKRTGEKVFLECVQDMDHENMFWYRQDPGLGLRLIYFSYDVKMKEKGDIPEGYSVSREKKERFSLILESASTNQTSMYLCASTYRGWGPGRAQPQHFGDGTRLSIL.